These T cell receptor beta chains were read from a single sample in a study of blood T cell repertoires in COVID-19. TCRdb keeps only in-frame clones here, not all; method: immunoSEQ multiplex PCR. The data contain 200,000 to 250,000 clones, roughly four fifths of them singletons. Source material: peripheral blood. The source of these receptors is a woman of 80 years or more with COVID-19, enrolled during active disease. CDR3s include the opening cysteine and the closing phenylalanine or tryptophan. D genes are given only for firm matches. Clone sizes are given selectively: once, few, many, or a class where the clone is expanded.

d_gene | j_gene | abundance | v_gene | CDR3nt | CDR3aa
. | TRBJ1-1 | . | TRBV18 | TGTGCCAGCTCACCACAAGACAGGAGGAACACTGAAGCTTTCTTT | CASSPQDRRNTEAFF
. | TRBJ2-3 | once | TRBV19 | TGTGCCAGTAGTATAGGTCCGGCTCCAATAGCCACAGATACGCAGTATTTT | CASSIGPAPIATDTQYF
TRBD1 | TRBJ1-4 | . | TRBV2 | TGTGCCAGCAGAGGACAGGGGGCGAGGACTAATGAAAAACTGTTTTTT | CASRGQGARTNEKLFF
. | TRBJ1-3 | once | TRBV5-4 | TGTGCCAGCAGCTTAGACTCAGGAAACACCATATATTTT | CASSLDSGNTIYF
TRBD2 | TRBJ2-1 | . | TRBV11-2 | TGTGCCAGCAGCCCCCGGACTAGCGGGAGGGCCGGTAATGAGCAGTTCTTC | CASSPRTSGRAGNEQFF
. | TRBJ1-3 | . | TRBV5-3 | TGTGCCAGAAGCTTCGTCTCTGGAAACACCATATATTTT | CARSFVSGNTIYF
. | TRBJ1-2 | . | TRBV19 | TGTGCCAGTAGTATGACCCCTACGGAGGGCTACACCTTC | CASSMTPTEGYTF
TRBD1 | TRBJ1-3 | . | TRBV5-6 | TGTGCCAGCAGCGTCGGACAGGGGACGCCTGGAAACACCATATATTTT | CASSVGQGTPGNTIYF
TRBD1 | TRBJ2-6 | . | TRBV2 | TGTGCCAGCAGCCCGGGACAGACGACGGCGGCCAACGTCCTGACTTTC | CASSPGQTTAANVLTF
TRBD1 | TRBJ1-6 | few | TRBV28 | TGTGCCAGCAGTTTAGGACAGGGAGTAAGAGGTTATTCACCCCTCCACTTT | CASSLGQGVRGYSPLHF
. | TRBJ2-7 | . | TRBV4-2 | TGTGCCAGCAGCCGGGAGGCTAGCGTACCCTACGAGCAGTACTTC | CASSREASVPYEQYF
TRBD2 | TRBJ2-5 | . | TRBV2 | TGTGCCAGCTTCGAGCGGGAAGGAGGGGAGACCCAGTACTTC | CASFEREGGETQYF
TRBD1 | TRBJ1-2 | . | TRBV5-8 | TGTGCCAGCAGCTATACAGGGGCGGCCTATGGCTACACCTTC | CASSYTGAAYGYTF
. | TRBJ2-3 | . | TRBV12-5 | TGTGCTGGAGGCGCGGGGTCCACAGATACGCAGTATTTT | CAGGAGSTDTQYF
TRBD2 | TRBJ2-3 | . | TRBV5-1 | TGCGCCAGCAGGCCCAGCGGGGGGGCCGCAGATACGCAGTATTTT | CASRPSGGAADTQYF
TRBD2 | TRBJ2-2 | once | TRBV11-2 | TGTGCCAGCAGCTTGGTTAGCGGGGGGTTCGACACCGGGGAGCTGTTTTTT | CASSLVSGGFDTGELFF
TRBD1 | TRBJ2-7 | . | TRBV7-2 | TGTGCCAGCAGCTTCCGACAGGGCCGCGAGCAGTACTTC | CASSFRQGREQYF
. | TRBJ1-1 | . | TRBV5-1 | TGCGCCAGCAGCTCTCCCTACAGTACTGAAGCTTTCTTT | CASSSPYSTEAFF
. | TRBJ1-2 | . | TRBV21-1 | TGTGCCAGCGGTCTGCCAGGGAATGGCTACACCTTC | CASGLPGNGYTF
TRBD1 | TRBJ1-6 | . | TRBV18 | TGTGCCAGCTCACCAATGACAGGGAAAATGAATTCACCCCTCCACTTT | CASSPMTGKMNSPLHF
. | TRBJ1-1 | . | TRBV5-1 | TGCGCCAGCAGCTTGGTGTCCCTGTCGGACACTGAAGCTTTCTTT | CASSLVSLSDTEAFF
. | TRBJ2-3 | . | TRBV7-3 | TGTGCCAGCAGCACGGGGTCGGATACGCAGTATTTT | CASSTGSDTQYF
. | TRBJ1-2 | few | TRBV10-3 | TGTGCCATCAGACCATCAGGGATGGAAGATGGCTACACCTTC | CAIRPSGMEDGYTF
. | TRBJ1-1 | . | TRBV5-6 | TGTGCCAGCAGCTTGGGGTTCGATTCGGCAGGAAGGCACACTGAAGCTTTCTTT | CASSLGFDSAGRHTEAFF
. | TRBJ1-5 | . | TRBV28 | TGTGCCAGCAGTTCCCCAGGGGATGCCGGTTATAGCAATCAGCCCCAGCATTTT | CASSSPGDAGYSNQPQHF
. | TRBJ1-1 | . | TRBV18 | TGTGCCAGCTCACCGCAAGGGGTTAACACTGAAGCTTTCTTT | CASSPQGVNTEAFF
. | TRBJ1-4 | . | TRBV27 | TGTGCCAGTTGGGGCGCGGCTAATGAAAAACTGTTTTTT | CASWGAANEKLFF
TRBD2 | TRBJ2-1 | . | TRBV28 | TGTGCCAGCAGTTTAGCCGGGGGGGGGTCCCCTCAAAATGAGCAGTTCTTC | CASSLAGGGSPQNEQFF
. | TRBJ1-2 | . | TRBV14 | TGTGCCAGCAGCCAAGATCAGGGGAAGGCTGGCTACACCTTC | CASSQDQGKAGYTF
. | TRBJ1-1 | . | TRBV28 | TGTGCCAGCAGCCAACAAGTTGCCACTGAAGCTTTCTTT | CASSQQVATEAFF
TRBD1 | TRBJ2-7 | . | TRBV19 | TGTGCCAGTAGTACCGCTGGGACAGGGGGCTTCTACGAGCAGTACTTC | CASSTAGTGGFYEQYF
. | TRBJ1-3 | . | TRBV2 | TGTGCCAGCAGTGACCGGACGGGGGGTGTAAACACCATATATTTT | CASSDRTGGVNTIYF
. | TRBJ1-4 | . | TRBV19 | TGTGCCAGTAGTATCCTCGGGATTGGCGGCGCGAGAACTAATGAAAAACTGTTTTTT | CASSILGIGGARTNEKLFF
. | TRBJ2-2 | . | TRBV7-2 | TGTGCCAGCAGCTTAGCGGGGACAGGGGAGCTGTTTTTT | CASSLAGTGELFF
TRBD2 | TRBJ2-2 | . | TRBV5-1 | TGCGCCAGCAGCACGGGACTAGCGGACACCGGGGAGCTGTTTTTT | CASSTGLADTGELFF
. | TRBJ1-1 | . | TRBV4-2 | TGTGCCAGCAGCCAAGAGGTGGGGGCCCAGGTTAAGGATCGGGGAGCTTTCTTT | CASSQEVGAQVKDRGAFF
TRBD1 | TRBJ1-1 | . | TRBV4-1 | TGCGCCAGCAGCCAAGAGCCTCTGGGACAGGGTAACACTGAAGCTTTCTTT | CASSQEPLGQGNTEAFF
. | TRBJ1-5 | . | TRBV7-2 | TGTGCCAGCAGCGTCGGGATCGGACAGCCCCAGCATTTT | CASSVGIGQPQHF
. | TRBJ2-5 | once | TRBV5-1 | TGCGCCAGCAGCCCCACAGAGGGTCAAGAGACCCAGTACTTC | CASSPTEGQETQYF
. | TRBJ1-2 | . | TRBV12-3/TRBV12-4 | TGTGCCAGCAGAGACAGTTTCTATGGCTACACCTTC | CASRDSFYGYTF
TRBD1 | TRBJ2-5 | . | TRBV24-1 | TGTGCCACCAGTGATCCTGCGGACAGGGACGGGGAGACCCAGTACTTC | CATSDPADRDGETQYF
TRBD2 | TRBJ2-1 | . | TRBV28 | TGTGCCAGCACTTCCCGGAGTAGCGGGAATTACAATGAGCAGTTCTTC | CASTSRSSGNYNEQFF
. | TRBJ1-2 | . | TRBV5-1 | TGCGCCAGCGGGGAGGTTATGGAGGGCGGCTACACCTTC | CASGEVMEGGYTF
. | TRBJ2-7 | once | TRBV2 | TGTGCCAGCAGCGGGGACTCCTACGAGCAGTACTTC | CASSGDSYEQYF
. | TRBJ2-5 | . | TRBV7-9 | TGTGCCAGCAGCCCCACAGGGATAGGGGGAAAAGAGACCCAGTACTTC | CASSPTGIGGKETQYF
TRBD1 | TRBJ2-6 | once | TRBV18 | TGTGCCAGCTCCCCCATAGCAGGACAGGACTCTGGGGCCAACGTCCTGACTTTC | CASSPIAGQDSGANVLTF
. | TRBJ1-2 | . | TRBV2 | TGTGCCAGCACTACCAGTGCACCGGGACTAATAGCTAACTATGGCTACACCTTC | CASTTSAPGLIANYGYTF
. | TRBJ2-7 | once | TRBV5-8 | TGTGCCAGCAGCCCCCCGAGCGGTAGCTCCTACGAGCAGTACTTC | CASSPPSGSSYEQYF
. | TRBJ1-1 | . | TRBV7-9 | TGTGCCAGCAGCTTATCAGGCGCGAACACTGAAGCTTTCTTT | CASSLSGANTEAFF
TRBD1 | TRBJ1-5 | . | TRBV18 | TGTGCCAGCTCATTACAGGGGCCAAACAATCAGCCCCAGCATTTT | CASSLQGPNNQPQHF
. | TRBJ1-1 | . | TRBV18 | TGTGCCAGCTCACCAATAGCCCCCGGAGAGACTGAAGCTTTCTTT | CASSPIAPGETEAFF
. | TRBJ1-4 | . | TRBV28 | TGTGCCAGCAGTTTGAGTTCTCGGGGGGCGGCTAATGAAAAACTGTTTTTT | CASSLSSRGAANEKLFF
. | TRBJ1-4 | . | TRBV6-5 | TGTGCCAGCAGACCACGGCAGGGGGAAAAACTGTTTTTT | CASRPRQGEKLFF